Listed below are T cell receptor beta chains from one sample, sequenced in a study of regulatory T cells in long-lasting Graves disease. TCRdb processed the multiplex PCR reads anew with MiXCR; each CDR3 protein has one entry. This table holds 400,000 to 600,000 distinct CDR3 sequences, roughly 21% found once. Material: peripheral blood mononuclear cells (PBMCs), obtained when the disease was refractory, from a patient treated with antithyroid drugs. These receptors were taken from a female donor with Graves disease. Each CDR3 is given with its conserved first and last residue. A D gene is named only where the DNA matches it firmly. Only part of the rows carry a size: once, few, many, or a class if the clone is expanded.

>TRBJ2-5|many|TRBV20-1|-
TGCAGTGCTCAGGGGAACTGGGAGACCCAGTACTTC
CSAQGNWETQYF
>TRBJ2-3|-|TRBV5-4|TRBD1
TGTGCCAGCAGCATCCCGGGGGGACAGGGGATTAGCACAGATACGCAGTATTTT
CASSIPGGQGISTDTQYF
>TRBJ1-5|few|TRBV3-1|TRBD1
TGTGCCAGCAGCCAAGCCGGGGACAGGGGGCAGAATCAGCCCCAGCATTTT
CASSQAGDRGQNQPQHF
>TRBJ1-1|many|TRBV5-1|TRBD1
TGCGCCAGCAGCCAACAACAGGGGAGTGGCACTGAAGCTTTCTTT
CASSQQQGSGTEAFF
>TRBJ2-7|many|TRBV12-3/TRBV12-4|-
TGTGCCAGCAGCTTCGTCGGCTACGAGCAGTACTTC
CASSFVGYEQYF
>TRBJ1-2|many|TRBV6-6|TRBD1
TGTGCCAGCAGTTACTCGTCCCGGGACAGCCCCTATGGCTACACCTTC
CASSYSSRDSPYGYTF
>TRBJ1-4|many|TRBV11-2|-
TGTGCCAGCAGCTTAGAGGCTGCAACTAATGAAAAACTGTTTTTT
CASSLEAATNEKLFF
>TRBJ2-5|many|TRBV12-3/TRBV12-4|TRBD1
TGTGCCAGCAGTCTAACAGGGGCCCAAGAGACCCAGTACTTC
CASSLTGAQETQYF
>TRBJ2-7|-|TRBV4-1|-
TGCGCCAGCAGCCAGCCGCGCTTAGGGACATCCTACGAGCAGTACTTC
CASSQPRLGTSYEQYF
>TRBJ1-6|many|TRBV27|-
TGTGCCAGCAGCCCCGGGAGCCTAAATTCACCCCTCCACTTT
CASSPGSLNSPLHF
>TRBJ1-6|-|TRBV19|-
TGTGCCAGTAACCCCGACGGACTAGGGGAAAGTTCACCCCTCCACTTT
CASNPDGLGESSPLHF
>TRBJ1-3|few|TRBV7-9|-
TGTGCCAGCAGCTTATTGGTCGGAAACACCATATATTTT
CASSLLVGNTIYF
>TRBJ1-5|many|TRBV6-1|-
TGTGCCAGCAGCAGGGACTGGAGAAATCAGCCCCAGCATTTT
CASSRDWRNQPQHF
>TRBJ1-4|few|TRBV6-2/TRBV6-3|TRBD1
TGTGCCAGCAGCAGGGACAGCTTCGCAACTAATGAAAAACTGTTTTTT
CASSRDSFATNEKLFF
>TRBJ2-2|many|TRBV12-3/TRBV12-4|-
TGTGCCAGCAGTTTCTTCGCAGCGAACACCGGGGAGCTGTTTTTT
CASSFFAANTGELFF
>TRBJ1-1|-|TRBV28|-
TGTGCCAGCAGTTTCACGCCTAGACAGGCTACCGGGGCTTTCTTT
CASSFTPRQATGAFF
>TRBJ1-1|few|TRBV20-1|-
TGCAGTGCTGCGACCGGGACGGCGAACACTGAAGCTTTCTTT
CSAATGTANTEAFF
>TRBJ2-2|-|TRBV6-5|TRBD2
TGTGCCAGCAGTTACCCGACTAGCGGGAGGTTCACCGGGGAGCTGTTTTTT
CASSYPTSGRFTGELFF
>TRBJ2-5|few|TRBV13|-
TGTGCCAGCAGCTTAAGTGGCTGGGAGACCCAGTACTTC
CASSLSGWETQYF
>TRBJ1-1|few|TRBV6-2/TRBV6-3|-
TGTGCCAGCAGTCACCCAACCTTCTATTACAGGGTGAACACTGAAGCTTTCTTT
CASSHPTFYYRVNTEAFF
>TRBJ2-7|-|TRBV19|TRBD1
TGTGCCAGTAGTATAGGGGTGGGACAGTCCTACGAGCAGTACTTC
CASSIGVGQSYEQYF
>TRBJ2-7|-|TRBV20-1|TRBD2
TGCAGTGCTAGACTAGCGGGGGCCTATGCCTACGAGCAGTACTTC
CSARLAGAYAYEQYF
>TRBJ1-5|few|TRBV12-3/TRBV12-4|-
TGTGCCAGCAGTTTTCAAAGGGGGAGCAATCAGCCCCAGCATTTT
CASSFQRGSNQPQHF
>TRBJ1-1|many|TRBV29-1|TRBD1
TGCAGCGCTGGGACAGGGGGCCTGAACACTGAAGCTTTCTTT
CSAGTGGLNTEAFF
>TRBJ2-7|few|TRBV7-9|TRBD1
TGTGCCAGCAGCTTACGGGCGGGACAGGGGGGCGAGCAGTACTTC
CASSLRAGQGGEQYF
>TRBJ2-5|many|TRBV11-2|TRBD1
TGTGCCAGCAGCTTAGGGGGACAGGGGGGAAAGGCCCAGTACTTC
CASSLGGQGGKAQYF
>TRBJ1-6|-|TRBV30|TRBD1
TGTGCCTGGCGACAGGGGACGAGCTCCTATAATTCACCCCTCCACTTT
CAWRQGTSSYNSPLHF
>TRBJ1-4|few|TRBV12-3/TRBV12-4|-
TGTGCCAGCAGAGCTACAGGGTACGGTGAAAAACTGTTTTTT
CASRATGYGEKLFF
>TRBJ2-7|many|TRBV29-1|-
TGCAGCGTTGTCGGTGGCGCCTACGAGCAGTACTTC
CSVVGGAYEQYF
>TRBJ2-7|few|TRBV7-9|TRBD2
TGTGCCAGCAGGGCGGGAGGGAGGTCCTACGAGCAGTACTTC
CASRAGGRSYEQYF
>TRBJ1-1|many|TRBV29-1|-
TGCAGCGTTGGAGAACGCACTAAGGCTGAAGCTTTCTTT
CSVGERTKAEAFF
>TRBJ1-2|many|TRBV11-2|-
TGTGCCAGCAGCCTAGGGCCCCGGAATGGCTACACCTTC
CASSLGPRNGYTF
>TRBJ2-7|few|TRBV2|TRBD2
TGTGCCAGCAGTCCTATCGAGCGGGGGATTGACGAGCAGTACTTC
CASSPIERGIDEQYF
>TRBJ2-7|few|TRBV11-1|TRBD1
TGTGCCAGCAGCGACCCGGGACAGGGTACCTCCTACGAGCAGTACTTC
CASSDPGQGTSYEQYF
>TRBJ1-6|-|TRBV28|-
TGTGCCAGCATTCTAGGAGGCTCCTATAATTCACCCCTCCACTTT
CASILGGSYNSPLHF
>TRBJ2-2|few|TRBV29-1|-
TGCAGCGTTGACCAGGCCGGGGAGCTGTTTTTT
CSVDQAGELFF
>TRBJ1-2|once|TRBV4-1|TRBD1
TGCGCCAGCAGCCAAGAGGGAACAGGGGGGAACTATGGCTACACCTTC
CASSQEGTGGNYGYTF
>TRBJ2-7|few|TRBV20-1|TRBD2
TGCAGTGCTAGAGAGGGACTAGCAGCCTACGAGCAGTACTTC
CSAREGLAAYEQYF
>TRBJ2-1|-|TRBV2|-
TGTGCCAGCAGTCCCGACGGGGCCTCCTTGGGGAATGAGCAGTTCTTC
CASSPDGASLGNEQFF
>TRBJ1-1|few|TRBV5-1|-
TGCGCCAGCACCCGGGGGACAATAAACTTGAACACTGAAGCTTTCTTT
CASTRGTINLNTEAFF